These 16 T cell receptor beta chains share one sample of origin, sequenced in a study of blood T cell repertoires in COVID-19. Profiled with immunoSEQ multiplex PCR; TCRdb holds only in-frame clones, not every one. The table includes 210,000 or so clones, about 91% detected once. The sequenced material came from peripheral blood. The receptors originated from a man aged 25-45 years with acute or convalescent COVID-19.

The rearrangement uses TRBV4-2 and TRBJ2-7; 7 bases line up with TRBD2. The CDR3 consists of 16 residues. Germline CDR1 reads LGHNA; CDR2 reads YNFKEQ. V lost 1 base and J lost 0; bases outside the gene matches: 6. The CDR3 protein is CASSQGLADSSYEQYF. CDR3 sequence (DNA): TGTGCCAGCAGCCAAGGTCTAGCGGATAGCTCCTACGAGCAGTACTTC.

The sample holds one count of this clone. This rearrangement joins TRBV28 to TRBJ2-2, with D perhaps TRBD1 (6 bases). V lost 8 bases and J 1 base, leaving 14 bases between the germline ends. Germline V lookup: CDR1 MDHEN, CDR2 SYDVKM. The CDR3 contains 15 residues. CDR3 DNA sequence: TGTGCCAGCCGCCATATCAGGGGGAACACCGGGGAGCTGTTTTTT. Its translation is CASRHIRGNTGELFF.

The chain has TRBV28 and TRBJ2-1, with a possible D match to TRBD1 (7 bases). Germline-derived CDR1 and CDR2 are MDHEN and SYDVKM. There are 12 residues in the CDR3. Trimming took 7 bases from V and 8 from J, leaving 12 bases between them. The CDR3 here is CASNRGGDEQFF. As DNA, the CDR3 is TGTGCCAGCAACAGGGGAGGCGATGAGCAGTTCTTC.

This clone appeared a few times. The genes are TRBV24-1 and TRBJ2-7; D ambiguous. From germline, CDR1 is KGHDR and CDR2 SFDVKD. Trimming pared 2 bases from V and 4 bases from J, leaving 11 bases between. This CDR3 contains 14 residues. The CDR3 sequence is CATSDSSELYEQYF. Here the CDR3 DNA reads TGTGCCACCAGTGATTCCTCCGAGCTGTACGAGCAGTACTTC.

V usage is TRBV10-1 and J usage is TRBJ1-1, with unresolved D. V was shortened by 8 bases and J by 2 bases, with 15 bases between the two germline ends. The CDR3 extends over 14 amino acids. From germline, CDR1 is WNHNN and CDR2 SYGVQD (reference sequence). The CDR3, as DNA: TGCGCCAGCGCCCCAACAGCTTCTAACACTGAAGCTTTCTTT. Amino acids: CASAPTASNTEAFF.

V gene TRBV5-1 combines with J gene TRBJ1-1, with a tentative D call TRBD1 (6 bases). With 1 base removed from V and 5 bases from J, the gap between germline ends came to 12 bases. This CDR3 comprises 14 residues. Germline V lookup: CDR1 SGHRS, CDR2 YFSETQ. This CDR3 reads CASSLRTDRTEAFF. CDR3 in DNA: TGCGCCAGCAGCTTGAGGACAGACCGGACTGAAGCTTTCTTT.

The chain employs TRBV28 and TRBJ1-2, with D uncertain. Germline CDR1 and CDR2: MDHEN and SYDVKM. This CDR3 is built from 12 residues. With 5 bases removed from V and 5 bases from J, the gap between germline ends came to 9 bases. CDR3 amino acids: CASSLTRYGYTF. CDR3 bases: TGTGCCAGCAGTCTGACACGTTATGGCTACACCTTC.

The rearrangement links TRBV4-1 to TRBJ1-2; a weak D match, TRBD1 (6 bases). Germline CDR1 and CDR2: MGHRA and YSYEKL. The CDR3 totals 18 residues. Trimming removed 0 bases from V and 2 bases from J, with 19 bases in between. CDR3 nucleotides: TGCGCCAGCAGCCAAGATCTGAGACAGGAACATCTCAACTATGGCTACACCTTC. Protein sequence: CASSQDLRQEHLNYGYTF.

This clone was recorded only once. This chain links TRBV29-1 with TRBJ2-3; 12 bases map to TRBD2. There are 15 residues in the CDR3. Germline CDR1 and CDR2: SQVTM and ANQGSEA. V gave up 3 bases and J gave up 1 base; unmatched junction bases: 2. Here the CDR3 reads CSVEASGRGTDTQYF. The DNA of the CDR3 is TGCAGCGTTGAGGCTAGCGGGAGGGGCACAGATACGCAGTATTTT.

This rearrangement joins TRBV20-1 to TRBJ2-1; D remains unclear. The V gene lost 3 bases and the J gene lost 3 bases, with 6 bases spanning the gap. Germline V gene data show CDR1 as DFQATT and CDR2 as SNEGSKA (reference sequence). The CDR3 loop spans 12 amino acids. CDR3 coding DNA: TGCAGTGCTAGTGCCGTCTACAATGAGCAGTTCTTC. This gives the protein CSASAVYNEQFF.

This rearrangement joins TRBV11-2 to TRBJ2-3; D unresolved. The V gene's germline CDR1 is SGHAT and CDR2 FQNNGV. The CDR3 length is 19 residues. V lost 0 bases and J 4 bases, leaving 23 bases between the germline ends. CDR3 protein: CASSLDPTKAAGWADTQYF. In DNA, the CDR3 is TGTGCCAGCAGCTTAGATCCCACTAAGGCGGCCGGATGGGCAGATACGCAGTATTTT.

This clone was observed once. The CDR3 region has the DNA TGTGCCAGCAGCTTAATCCCGGGGACTAGGAGAGGTGGGGAGCTGTTTTTT. Its translation: CASSLIPGTRRGGELFF. The rearrangement links TRBV7-3 to TRBJ2-2, with 8 bases aligning to TRBD2. Germline V gives CDR1 SGHTA, CDR2 FQGTGA. CDR3 size: 17 residues. Unmatched junction bases numbered 12, after V lost 1 base and J lost 8 bases.

The CDR3 bases are TGTGCCGCAAACAGCTTCTACGAGCAGTACTTC. It translates to CAANSFYEQYF. The chain carries TRBV28 and TRBJ2-7; D remains unclear. V lost 11 bases and J 3 bases, leaving 11 bases between the germline ends. The CDR3 sequence is 11 residues long. Looked up from germline, CDR1 is MDHEN and CDR2 is SYDVKM.

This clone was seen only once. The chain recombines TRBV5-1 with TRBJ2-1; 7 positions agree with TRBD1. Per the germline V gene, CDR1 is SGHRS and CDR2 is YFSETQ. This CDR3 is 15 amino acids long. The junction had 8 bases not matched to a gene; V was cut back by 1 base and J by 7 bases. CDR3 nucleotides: TGCGCCAGCAGCTTGAAGACAGGGTCGTCGAATGAGCAGTTCTTC. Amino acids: CASSLKTGSSNEQFF. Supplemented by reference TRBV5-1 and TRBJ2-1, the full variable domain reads KAGVTQTPRYLIKTRGQQVTLSCSPISGHRSVSWYQQTPGQGLQFLFEYFSETQRNKGNFPGRFSGRQFSNSRSEMNVSTLELGDSALYLCASSLKTGSSNEQFFGPGTRLTVL.

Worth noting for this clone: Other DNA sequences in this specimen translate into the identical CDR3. The CDR3 protein is CASSLEGARNTIYF. The DNA of the CDR3 is TGCGCCAGCAGCTTGGAAGGGGCTAGAAACACCATATATTTT. This rearrangement joins TRBV5-1 to TRBJ1-3; perhaps TRBD1 as D (5 bases). This CDR3 region has 14 residues. With 0 bases removed from V and 5 bases from J, the gap between germline ends came to 9 bases. The germline V gene has CDR1 SGHRS and CDR2 YFSETQ.

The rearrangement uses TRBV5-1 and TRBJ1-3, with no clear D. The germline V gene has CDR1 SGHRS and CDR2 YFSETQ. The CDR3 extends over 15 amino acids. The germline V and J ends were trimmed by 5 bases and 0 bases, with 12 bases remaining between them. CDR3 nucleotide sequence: TGCGCCAGCAGACCGACGGGTTACTCTGGAAACACCATATATTTT. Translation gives CASRPTGYSGNTIYF.